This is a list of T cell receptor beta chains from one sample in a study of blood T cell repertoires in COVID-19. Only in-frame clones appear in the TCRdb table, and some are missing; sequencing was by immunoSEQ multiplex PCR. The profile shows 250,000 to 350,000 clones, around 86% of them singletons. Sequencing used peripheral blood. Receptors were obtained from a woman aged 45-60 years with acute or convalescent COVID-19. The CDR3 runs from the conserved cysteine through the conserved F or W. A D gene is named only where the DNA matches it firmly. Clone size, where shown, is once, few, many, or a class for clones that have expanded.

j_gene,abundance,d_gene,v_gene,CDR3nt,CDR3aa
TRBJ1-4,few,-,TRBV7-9,TGTGCCAGCAGCTTAAGAACTACAGGGACCGAAAAACTGTTTTTT,CASSLRTTGTEKLFF
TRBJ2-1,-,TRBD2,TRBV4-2,TGTGCCAGCAGCCAAGCTCCTAGCGGGGTACTCTACAATGAGCAGTTCTTC,CASSQAPSGVLYNEQFF
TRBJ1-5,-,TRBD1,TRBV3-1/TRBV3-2,TGTGCCAGCAGCCAAGAAGGGACAGGCAATCAGCCCCAGCATTTT,CASSQEGTGNQPQHF
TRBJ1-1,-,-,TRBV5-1,TGCGCCAGCAGCTGGAGTACCGACACTGAAGCTTTCTTT,CASSWSTDTEAFF
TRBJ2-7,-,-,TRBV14,TGTGCCAGCAGCAGTAGAGGCTACGAGCAGTACTTC,CASSSRGYEQYF
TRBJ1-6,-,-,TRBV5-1,TGCGCCAGCAGCATATCAGGGGAATCGGGCGGATCACCCCTCCACTTT,CASSISGESGGSPLHF
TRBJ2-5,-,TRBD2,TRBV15,TGTGCCACCAGCAGAATCGCCGGGAGGGGAGAGACCCAGTACTTC,CATSRIAGRGETQYF
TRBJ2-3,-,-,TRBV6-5,TGTGCCAGCAGTCAGCGCGGTCAGACAGATACGCAGTATTTT,CASSQRGQTDTQYF
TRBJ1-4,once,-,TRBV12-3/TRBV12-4,TGTGCCAGCAGTTTACGGGAAAAACTGTTTTTT,CASSLREKLFF
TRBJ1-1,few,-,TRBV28,TGTGCCAGCAGTTTATCAAGGGGGGGGAGAAACACTGAAGCTTTCTTT,CASSLSRGGRNTEAFF
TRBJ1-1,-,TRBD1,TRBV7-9,TGTGCCAGCAGCTTACAGGGGGCGGACACTGAAGCTTTCTTT,CASSLQGADTEAFF
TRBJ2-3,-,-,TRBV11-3,TGTGCCAGCAGCTTAGACGGACAGAACACAGATACGCAGTATTTT,CASSLDGQNTDTQYF
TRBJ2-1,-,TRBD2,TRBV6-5,TGTGCCAGCAGTTACTCTAGCGGGAACTACAATGAGCAGTTCTTC,CASSYSSGNYNEQFF
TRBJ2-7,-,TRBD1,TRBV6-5,TGTGCCAGCAGTCTAGTTGGACAGGGGTACGAGCAGTACTTC,CASSLVGQGYEQYF
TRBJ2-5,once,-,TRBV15,TGTGCCACCAGCAGAGGGAGAAACCAAGAGACCCAGTACTTC,CATSRGRNQETQYF
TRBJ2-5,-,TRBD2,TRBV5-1,TGCGCCAGCAGCACCGTCCCGGGACTAGCGGAAGAGACCCAGTACTTC,CASSTVPGLAEETQYF
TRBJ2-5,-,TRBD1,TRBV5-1,TGCGCCAGCAGCTCAGGGACAGGGGAAGAGACCCAGTACTTC,CASSSGTGEETQYF
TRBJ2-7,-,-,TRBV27,TGTGCCAGCAGAACCGCGCGGAGGGGGCGCCGGTACGAGCAGTACTTC,CASRTARRGRRYEQYF
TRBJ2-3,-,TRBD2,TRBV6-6,TGTGCCAGCAGTTCGAGACTAGCGGGGTTCACAGATACGCAGTATTTT,CASSSRLAGFTDTQYF
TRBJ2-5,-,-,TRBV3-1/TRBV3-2,TGTGCCAGCGGGGACTGGCATAAAGAGACCCAGTACTTC,CASGDWHKETQYF
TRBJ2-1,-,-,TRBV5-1,TGCGCCAGCAGCGCCACCCCTGGCTGGGGCCATGAGCAGTTCTTC,CASSATPGWGHEQFF
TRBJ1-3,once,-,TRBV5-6,TGTGCCAGCACACAGGGTCTAGCCTCTGGAAACACCATATATTTT,CASTQGLASGNTIYF
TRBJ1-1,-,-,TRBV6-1,TGTGCCAGCAGTGAACAAGGGGTTACTGAAGCTTTCTTT,CASSEQGVTEAFF
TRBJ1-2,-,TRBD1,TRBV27,TGTGCCAGCAGTCCGAGGACAGGGGACAACTATGGCTACACCTTC,CASSPRTGDNYGYTF
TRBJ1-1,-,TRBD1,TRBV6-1,TGTGCCAGCAGTGAACTCCGACAGGGTAGGGACACTGAAGCTTTCTTT,CASSELRQGRDTEAFF
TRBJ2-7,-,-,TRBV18,TGTGCCAGCTCACCAAACCGACAGGCCGAGCAGTACTTC,CASSPNRQAEQYF
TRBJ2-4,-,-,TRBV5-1,TGCGCCAGCAGCTCTCAAGATCTAGCGTCGGGGAACATTCAGTACTTC,CASSSQDLASGNIQYF
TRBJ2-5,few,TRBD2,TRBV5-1,TGCGCCAGCAGCTCAGGACTAGCGGGAGTGGAGACCCAGTACTTC,CASSSGLAGVETQYF
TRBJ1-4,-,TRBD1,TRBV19,TGTGCCAGTAGTAAGGGACAGGGAGGTGAAAAACTGTTTTTT,CASSKGQGGEKLFF